The 30 T cell receptor beta chains given below trace back to one sample, sequenced in a study of T cell responses to AZD1222 COVID-19 vaccine. Using immunoSEQ multiplex PCR, the repertoire was profiled, and TCRdb retains in-frame clones only, with some absent. The table lists about 180,000 clones, 90% to 95% of them singletons. Sequencing was performed on peripheral blood, taken 28 days after the second dose of the MenACWY control vaccine. The receptors derive from an adult who received the MenACWY meningococcal vaccine as a control.

The chain recombines TRBV6-6 with TRBJ1-4; D not resolved. V shed 7 bases and J shed 8 bases, with 8 bases lying between them. Germline CDR1 is MNHNY and CDR2 is SVGAGI (reference sequence). The CDR3 spans 11 residues. As DNA, the CDR3 is TGTGCCAGCACCTTGGGGGAAAAACTGTTTTTT. Amino acid sequence: CASTLGEKLFF.

The chain employs TRBV2 and TRBJ2-6; 8 nucleotides agree with TRBD1. The CDR3 contains 16 residues. Per germline, CDR1 SNHLY and CDR2 FYNNEI. V shed 4 bases, J shed 0 bases, and the junction held 2 bases outside the gene matches. The CDR3: CASSADRGSGANVLTF. DNA for the CDR3: TGTGCCAGCAGTGCAGACAGGGGCTCTGGGGCCAACGTCCTGACTTTC.

The chain joins TRBV30 to TRBJ1-6; no clear D. Deletions cut 3 bases from V and 4 bases from J, with 7 bases between. CDR3 length: 13 residues. Germline lookup yields CDR1 GTSNPN and CDR2 SVGIG (reference sequence). The CDR3 sequence is CAWRERYNSPLHF. CDR3 bases: TGTGCCTGGAGGGAGCGATATAATTCACCCCTCCACTTT.

The chain couples TRBV12-3 or TRBV12-4 to TRBJ1-1, with D unresolved. The V and J ends lost 5 bases and 1 base respectively, with 8 bases between them. This CDR3 has 13 residues. CDR3 nucleotides: TGTGCCAGCAGTCCCAACAGGAACACTGAAGCTTTCTTT. This encodes CASSPNRNTEAFF.

The chain has TRBV7-6 and TRBJ1-2; possible D gene TRBD1, 5 bases. This CDR3 is built from 15 residues. CDR1 and CDR2 (germline): SGHVS, FNYEAQ. Trimming pared 1 base from V and 2 bases from J, leaving 11 bases between. The CDR3 loop reads CASSLGDQGNYGYTF. For the CDR3, the DNA is TGTGCCAGCAGCTTAGGGGACCAGGGAAACTATGGCTACACCTTC.

The chain employs TRBV3-1 (or the pseudogene TRBV3-2) and TRBJ1-1; D is undetermined. V was cut by 1 base and J by 1 base, with 7 bases left in between. The length of the CDR3 is 14 residues. Germline V gene lookup returns CDR1 LGHDT and CDR2 YNNKEL (reference sequence). For the CDR3, the DNA is TGTGCCAGCAGCCAAGCCCTTACGAACACTGAAGCTTTCTTT. Translation: CASSQALTNTEAFF.

The J gene is TRBJ1-5, the V gene TRBV4-2; D call uncertain. The CDR3 covers 16 residues. Trimming cost V 1 base and J 6 bases, with 16 bases left between them. Germline assignment: CDR1 LGHNA and CDR2 YNFKEQ. CDR3 in amino acids: CASSQGSPRGGQPQHF. CDR3 coding DNA: TGTGCCAGCAGCCAAGGGAGCCCCCGAGGCGGTCAGCCCCAGCATTTT.

The chain employs TRBV6-6 and TRBJ1-4; D unclear. Germline loops: CDR1 MNHNY, CDR2 SVGAGI (reference sequence). CDR3 length: 14 amino acids. V was cut by 2 bases and J by 6 bases, with 10 bases left in between. CDR3: CASSYEDWDEKLFF. The CDR3 region has the DNA TGTGCCAGCAGTTACGAGGACTGGGATGAAAAACTGTTTTTT.

The chain links TRBV6-5 to TRBJ1-2; D unclear. Germline loops: CDR1 MNHEY, CDR2 SVGAGI. This CDR3 spans 16 amino acids. V was cut by 4 bases and J by 6 bases, with 21 bases left in between. CDR3 bases: TGTGCCAGCAGTTTAAGTGTAAGCCCTAGCTACCATGGCTACACCTTC. Its translation: CASSLSVSPSYHGYTF.

The chain has TRBV2 and TRBJ2-6; D call uncertain. The germline gives CDR1 SNHLY, CDR2 FYNNEI. This CDR3 has 14 amino acids. The V and J ends lost 7 bases and 3 bases respectively, with 10 bases between them. CDR3 in DNA: TGTGCCAGCATTTCCCCCCGTGGGGCCAACGTCCTGACTTTC. Its protein is CASISPRGANVLTF.

About this clone itself: One end of the junction is discordant with germline, which a read error may explain. The gene calls are TRBV7-7 and TRBJ1-3, with no clear D. The CDR3 is 16 residues long. Germline CDR1 SSHAT, CDR2 FNYEAQ (reference sequence). The CDR3, as DNA: TGTGCTAGCAGCTTAGCTGACTGCTTTCCTTCGAGCACCATATATTTT. Protein: CASSLADCFPSSTIYF.

The genes are TRBV11-2 and TRBJ1-2; no definite D call. In germline, CDR1 is SGHAT, CDR2 FQNNGV. The V gene lost 1 base and the J gene lost 7 bases, with 16 bases spanning the gap. This CDR3 comprises 15 residues. The CDR3 region is CASSLVPWTGVGYTF. The CDR3 nucleotides read TGTGCCAGCAGCTTAGTCCCCTGGACGGGAGTTGGCTACACCTTC.

The chain employs TRBV4-2 and TRBJ2-3; maybe TRBD1 (6 bases). The germline V gene encodes CDR1 LGHNA and CDR2 YNFKEQ. V lost 0 bases, J lost 3 bases, and 22 bases lay in between. There are 19 residues in the CDR3. CDR3 in amino acids: CASSQEGPPRGGSTDTQYF. The CDR3 bases are TGTGCCAGCAGCCAAGAAGGCCCCCCAAGAGGGGGTAGTACAGATACGCAGTATTTT.

The CDR3 DNA reads as TGTGCCTGGACGAGGAGGGGCTCCTACGAGCAGTACTTC. This translates into CAWTRRGSYEQYF. The J gene is TRBJ2-7, the V gene TRBV30, with D possibly being TRBD2 (6 bases). Germline V lookup: CDR1 GTSNPN, CDR2 SVGIG (reference sequence). V shed 4 bases and J shed 0 bases, with 10 bases lying between them. This CDR3 is built from 13 residues.

The gene calls are TRBV30 and TRBJ1-5, with unresolved D. Germline values: CDR1 GTSNPN, CDR2 SVGIG (reference sequence). V lost 0 bases, J lost 1 base, and 4 bases lay in between. The CDR3 has 13 residues. The CDR3 sequence is CAWSVRSNQPQHF. The DNA of the CDR3 is TGTGCCTGGAGTGTAAGGAGCAATCAGCCCCAGCATTTT.

The CDR3 sequence is CAWSPPTGAGNTIYF. CDR3 in DNA: TGTGCCTGGAGTCCCCCGACAGGGGCTGGAAACACCATATATTTT. The chain links TRBV30 to TRBJ1-3, with TRBD1 identical over 8 bases. Germline loops: CDR1 GTSNPN, CDR2 SVGIG (reference sequence). This CDR3 is built from 15 residues. V lost 2 bases and J lost 2; bases outside the gene matches: 5.

This sequence joins TRBV6-1 and TRBJ2-1; 9 bases match TRBD2. Unmatched junction bases numbered 5, after V lost 2 bases and J lost 6 bases. Germline CDR1 is MNHNS and CDR2 is SASEGT. The CDR3 consists of 15 residues. This CDR3 reads CASSESLAGTNEQFF. DNA for the CDR3: TGTGCCAGCAGTGAATCGCTAGCGGGGACCAATGAGCAGTTCTTC.

The chain is built from TRBV4-3 and TRBJ1-6; 7 positions match TRBD1. The junction had 9 bases not matched to a gene; V was cut back by 4 bases and J by 9 bases. The CDR3 is made up of 15 amino acids. Germline CDR1 reads LGHNA; CDR2 reads YSLEER. The CDR3 DNA is TGCGCCAGCAGCCGAGAGACAGGGAACGGTTCACCCCTCCACTTT. This sequence encodes CASSRETGNGSPLHF.

The rearrangement uses TRBV5-1 and TRBJ2-3; 10 nucleotides match TRBD2. V lost 3 bases and J lost 1; bases outside the gene matches: 2. CDR3 length: 15 residues. Germline V lookup: CDR1 SGHRS, CDR2 YFSETQ. The CDR3: CASSSLAGGTDTQYF. DNA for the CDR3: TGCGCCAGCAGCTCTCTAGCGGGGGGCACAGATACGCAGTATTTT. Together with reference TRBV5-1 and TRBJ2-3, the CDR3 gives the full variable domain: KAGVTQTPRYLIKTRGQQVTLSCSPISGHRSVSWYQQTPGQGLQFLFEYFSETQRNKGNFPGRFSGRQFSNSRSEMNVSTLELGDSALYLCASSSLAGGTDTQYFGPGTRLTVL.

CDR3 in amino acids: CASGGGHLNSYEQYF. Written as DNA, the CDR3 is TGTGCCAGCGGAGGGGGACACCTTAACTCCTACGAGCAGTACTTC. The rearrangement joins TRBV7-2 to TRBJ2-7; D may correspond to TRBD1 or TRBD2 (6 bases each). The CDR3 contains 15 residues. V was clipped by 8 bases and J by 0 bases, with 17 bases between them. The germline CDR1 and CDR2 sequences are SGHTA and FQGNSA. The full variable domain, rest sourced from reference TRBV7-2 and TRBJ2-7, is GAGVSQSPSNKVTEKGKDVELRCDPISGHTALYWYRQSLGQGLEFLIYFQGNSAPDKSGLPSDRFSAERTGGSVSTLTIQRTQQEDSAVYLCASGGGHLNSYEQYFGPGTRLTVT.

This CDR3 reads CASSLGNYGYTF. The DNA of the CDR3 is TGTGCCAGCAGTTTGGGTAACTATGGCTACACCTTC. The chain uses TRBV12-3 or TRBV12-4 and TRBJ1-2; D not certain. This CDR3 is 12 amino acids long. V lost 3 bases and J 1 base, leaving 3 bases between the germline ends.

This clone was found a few times. CDR3 residues: CASSLVSSQGHGYTF. In DNA, the CDR3 is TGTGCCAGCAGCTTAGTATCGAGTCAGGGGCATGGCTACACCTTC. The chain links TRBV7-2 to TRBJ1-2, with D perhaps matching TRBD1 (6 bases). The CDR3 totals 15 residues. V lost 1 base, J lost 6 bases, and 15 bases lay in between. Per the germline V gene, CDR1 is SGHTA and CDR2 is FQGNSA.

This clone has just one count. The chain couples TRBV10-3 to TRBJ1-3; D unresolved. This CDR3 region has 15 residues. Germline V lookup: CDR1 ENHRY, CDR2 SYGVKD. Between the trimmed V and J ends, which lost 3 bases and 0 bases, there was a span of 9 bases. In DNA form, the CDR3 reads TGTGCCATCAGTGACCAGCCTCTCTCTGGAAACACCATATATTTT. Translation gives CAISDQPLSGNTIYF.

The chain is built from TRBV7-9 and TRBJ1-6, with 9 bases aligning to TRBD1. This CDR3 is built from 14 residues. CDR1 and CDR2 from the germline V gene are SEHNR and FQNEAQ (reference sequence). J lost 9 bases, V lost 4 bases, and 4 bases had no gene match. CDR3 amino acids: CASSWGQGSSPLHF. CDR3 nucleotides: TGTGCCAGCAGCTGGGGACAGGGAAGTTCACCCCTCCACTTT.

The rearrangement joins TRBV30 to TRBJ1-2, with 8 bases aligning to TRBD1. V shed 2 bases and J 4 bases; nucleotides not matched to a gene: 6. The germline V gene has CDR1 GTSNPN and CDR2 SVGIG (reference sequence). CDR3 length: 14 amino acids. The CDR3 here is CAWSQGAQGYGYTF. DNA for the CDR3: TGTGCCTGGAGTCAGGGGGCTCAGGGCTATGGCTACACCTTC.

CDR3 DNA sequence: TGTGCCTGGAGTGAGGGGACAGGTAAACAGACCCAGTACTTC. Protein: CAWSEGTGKQTQYF. The chain combines TRBV30 with TRBJ2-5; 8 bases line up with TRBD1. The ends lost 1 base at V and 6 bases at J; junction bases unmatched: 7. The CDR3 sequence is 14 residues long. Germline loops: CDR1 GTSNPN, CDR2 SVGIG (reference sequence).

V and J are TRBV9 and TRBJ2-4; D ambiguous. The CDR3 runs 18 residues. Germline CDR1 is SGDLS and CDR2 is YYNGEE. The V end lost 4 bases, the J end lost 0 bases, and 20 bases lay between the germline ends. CDR3 region: CASSPARPSNLAKNIQYF. The DNA for the CDR3 is TGTGCCAGCAGCCCCGCGAGGCCTTCAAATCTAGCCAAAAACATTCAGTACTTC.

The V gene is TRBV28, the J gene TRBJ1-1; D remains unclear. CDR3 length equals 16 residues. Trimming took off 1 base at V and 3 bases at J, with 15 bases between the two ends. From germline, CDR1 is MDHEN and CDR2 SYDVKM. Here the CDR3 DNA reads TGTGCCAGCAGTTTATACCCACTCTCTGGGTACACTGAAGCTTTCTTT. Translated: CASSLYPLSGYTEAFF.

J is TRBJ1-4 and V is TRBV28; 11 bases agree with TRBD1. Per the germline V gene, CDR1 is MDHEN and CDR2 is SYDVKM. After removal of 7 bases from V and 6 bases from J, the junction contained 10 bases not matched to a gene. The CDR3 is made up of 16 amino acids. The CDR3 protein is CASIQSLGQGDEKLFF. In DNA form, the CDR3 reads TGTGCCAGCATCCAATCCCTGGGACAGGGGGATGAAAAACTGTTTTTT.

The CDR3 DNA reads TGTGCCAGCAGCCTGACAGGGCTTAACTATGGCTACACCTTC. This sequence encodes CASSLTGLNYGYTF. The J gene is TRBJ1-2, the V gene TRBV27, with TRBD1 identical over 7 bases. From germline, CDR1 is MNHEY and CDR2 SMNVEV (reference sequence). Trimming took 6 bases from V and 1 from J; bases not matched to a gene: 5. There are 14 residues in the CDR3.